This T cell receptor beta chain stems from a study of shared clonotypes between healthy human individuals (dated by TCRdb to about 2020). Notes on the research overall: A few men and a couple of women, aged 18 to 49 years, made up the cohort. Each donor's leukapheresis produced roughly between about 0.9 and 9.5 billion PBMCs. For each donor, CD4 naive and CD4 memory were each run on three plates, CD8 naive on two plates, and CD8 memory on one plate. To increase sequencing depth and limit assay-specific biases, TCR repertoire library preparation and sequencing were carried out by different laboratories using diverse techniques. The study deeply sequenced blood TCR repertoires of about 5 healthy adults to estimate repertoire size and the extent of clonotype sharing between individuals.

A note on this clone: Its antigen remains unidentified. Per-nucleotide qualities are absent, and no much larger clonotype sits a single base away.

What the research found in general, with its limitations: The genetic and exposure-history diversity represented was limited by the small number of donors. Higher generation probabilities were observed for clonotypes shared by all four sorted-subset donors than for non-shared clonotypes. Larger estimated clonotype richness was generally found for naive subsets than for memory subsets. Across a few donors, approximately 5% of naive CD4, 3% to 4% of naive CD8, 2% to 2.5% of memory CD4, and approximately 0.4% of memory CD8 clonotypes were shared. Only blood was sampled, and tissue TCR repertoires likely differ from those in blood. Rarefaction of sorted-subset datasets indicated incomplete sequencing despite the large sequencing depth. Pairwise subsampling led to the expectation that sequencing depth would affect the degree of clonotype sharing among donors.

For the CD8 naive samples, CD45RO-negative cells were positively selected for CCR7, yielding a CD45RA+CCR7+ population from which TemRA cells were excluded. Healthy HIV-negative adults with no recently reported acute infections or vaccinations were included as donors. Only Caucasian adults living in Nashville, Tennessee, USA were represented among the donors. After blood collection by leukapheresis, PBMCs were isolated using Ficoll-Histopaque density gradient centrifugation and then cryopreserved in the vapor phase of liquid nitrogen. Analytical flow cytometry was used to check the purity and quantity of each magnetically sorted T cell population. Genomic DNA was isolated from each sorted fraction and quantified by UV absorbance on a Nanodrop 2000c. Using the deep immunoSEQ assay, multiplex PCR amplified TCR CDR3 regions from genomic DNA. Extracted genomic DNA from each cell subset was spread evenly across all wells of several immunoSEQ 96-well plates, with each plate serving as a replicate. For sorted subsets, 150 to 200 ng genomic DNA, equal to tens of thousands of T cell genomes, was loaded into each replicate PCR. Purified libraries were measured with a Qubit 3.0 fluorometer, size-checked on a Bioanalyzer 2100, and measured again with the KAPA Library Quantification kit. Every immunoSEQ 96-well plate was sequenced on a dedicated single-read 150-cycle Illumina NextSeq 550 flow cell. Per the original workflow: Because the immunoSEQ output included only junctional sequences and no quality scores, the filtering could not be the same as the filtering used for full-length reads. Sequences were annotated with PyIR, a Python wrapper for IgBLAST v1.9, and V/J genes and CDR3 were assigned using IMGT germline references. Any read was removed if the V/J assignment was weak (E-value above 1e-6), the CDR3 was missing, or the read contained stop codons, out-of-frame junctions, or ambiguous translated residues. A V3J clonotype was defined by an identical inferred V gene, J gene, and CDR3 amino acid sequence. Percentage overlap between repertoires was calculated by dividing the number of shared unique clonotypes by the size of the smaller repertoire. Three approaches were used to assess repertoire richness: RTK rarefaction, the Chao1 estimator, and Recon v2.1 estimates of unobserved clonotypes. Generation probabilities were computed with OLGA for all TCRbeta clonotypes obtained by the gDNA method from several donors. In TCRdb, the immuneACCESS table is reduced to in-frame sequences with V and J assigned. These tables do not hold every clone; where another copy was compared, an unresolved V gene accounts for under half, and the others remain unexplained. Clonal size and the V and J genes are those of that table, whereas D and trimming came from the DNA. Present in this sample are millions of clones, approximately 94% of which were seen just once. Clones ranked in the top ten supply roughly 1.8% of the sample.

The receptor comes from a man aged 18 to 35 in good health. Some clones in this sample may be carry-over from other donors' samples. The sequenced sample consisted of naive CD8+ T cells from PBMCs. This sample's cell subset or site label indicates: CD45RA+CCR7+.

The CDR3 reads as follows: CASSLTRLAGHKETQYF. The DNA is as follows: TGTGCCAGCAGCTTAACCCGACTAGCGGGGCACAAAGAGACCCAGTACTTC. The chain is assembled from TRBV11-2 and TRBJ2-5, with 11 bases aligning to TRBD2. From the germline V gene, CDR1 is SGHAT and CDR2 is FQNNGV. V and J are trimmed by 2 bases and 3 bases, and the gene matches miss 8 bases of the junction. The CDR3 goes from the cysteine to the phenylalanine over 17 residues. Of all the DNA, just the CDR3 is kept, 51 bases in frame from base 1.